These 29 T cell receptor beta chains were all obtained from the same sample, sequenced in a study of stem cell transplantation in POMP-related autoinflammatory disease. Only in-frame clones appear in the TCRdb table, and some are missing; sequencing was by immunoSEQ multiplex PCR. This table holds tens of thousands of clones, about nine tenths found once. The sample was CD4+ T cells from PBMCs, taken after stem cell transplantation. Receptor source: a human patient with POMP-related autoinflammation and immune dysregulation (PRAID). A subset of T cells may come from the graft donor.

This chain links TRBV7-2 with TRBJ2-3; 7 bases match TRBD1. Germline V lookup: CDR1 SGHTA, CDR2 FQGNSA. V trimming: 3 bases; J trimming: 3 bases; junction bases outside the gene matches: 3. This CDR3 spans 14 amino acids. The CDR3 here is CASSLTGTTDTQYF. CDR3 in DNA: TGTGCCAGCAGCTTGACAGGGACAACAGATACGCAGTATTTT. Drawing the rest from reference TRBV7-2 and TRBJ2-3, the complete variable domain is GAGVSQSPSNKVTEKGKDVELRCDPISGHTALYWYRQSLGQGLEFLIYFQGNSAPDKSGLPSDRFSAERTGGSVSTLTIQRTQQEDSAVYLCASSLTGTTDTQYFGPGTRLTVL.

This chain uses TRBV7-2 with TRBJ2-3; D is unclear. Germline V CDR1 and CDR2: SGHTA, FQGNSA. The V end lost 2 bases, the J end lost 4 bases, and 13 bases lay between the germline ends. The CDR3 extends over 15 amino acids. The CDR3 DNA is TGTGCCAGCAGCTTAAGGAAGGATTGGGCAGATACGCAGTATTTT. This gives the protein CASSLRKDWADTQYF.

CDR3 nucleotides: TGTGCCAGCAGTGAAGTTACAGGGCCGGAAAAACTGTTTTTT. This sequence encodes CASSEVTGPEKLFF. The chain has TRBV2 and TRBJ1-4; the D gene is possibly TRBD1 (6 bases). This CDR3 contains 14 residues. CDR1 and CDR2 (germline): SNHLY, FYNNEI. The V end lost 1 base, the J end lost 8 bases, and 11 bases lay between the germline ends. Full variable domain (missing parts from reference TRBV2 and TRBJ1-4): EPEVTQTPSHQVTQMGQEVILRCVPISNHLYFYWYRQILGQKVEFLVSFYNNEISEKSEIFDDQFSVERPDGSNFTLKIRSTKLEDSAMYFCASSEVTGPEKLFFGSGTQLSVL.

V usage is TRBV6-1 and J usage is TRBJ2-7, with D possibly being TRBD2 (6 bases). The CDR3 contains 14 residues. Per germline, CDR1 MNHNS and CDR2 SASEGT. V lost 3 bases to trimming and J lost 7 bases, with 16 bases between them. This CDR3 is CASSDRRGRREQYF. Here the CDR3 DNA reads TGTGCCAGCAGTGACAGGAGGGGACGGAGGGAGCAGTACTTC.

The DNA for the CDR3 is TGTGCCAGCAGCTTATCATCTCACAAACCCAGGGCGGGTACCGGGGAGCTGTTTTTT. Protein: CASSLSSHKPRAGTGELFF. The chain has TRBV7-9 and TRBJ2-2; D tentatively fits TRBD1 or TRBD2 (5 bases each). The V gene's germline CDR1 is SEHNR and CDR2 FQNEAQ (reference sequence). V lost 2 bases to trimming and J lost 5 bases, with 24 bases between them. The CDR3 consists of 19 residues.

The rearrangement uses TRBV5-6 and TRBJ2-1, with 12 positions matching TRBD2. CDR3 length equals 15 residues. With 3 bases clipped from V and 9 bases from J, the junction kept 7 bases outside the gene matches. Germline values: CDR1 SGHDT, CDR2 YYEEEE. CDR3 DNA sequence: TGTGCCAGCAGCTATACTAGCGGGAGGAGGGGTGAGCAGTTCTTC. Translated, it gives CASSYTSGRRGEQFF.

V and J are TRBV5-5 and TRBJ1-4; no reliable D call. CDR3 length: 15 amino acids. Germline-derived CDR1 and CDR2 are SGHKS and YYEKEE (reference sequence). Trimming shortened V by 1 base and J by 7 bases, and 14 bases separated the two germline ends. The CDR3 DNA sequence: TGTGCCAGCAGCTTGTTTCTGGTCGGTCGTGAAAAACTGTTTTTT. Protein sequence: CASSLFLVGREKLFF.

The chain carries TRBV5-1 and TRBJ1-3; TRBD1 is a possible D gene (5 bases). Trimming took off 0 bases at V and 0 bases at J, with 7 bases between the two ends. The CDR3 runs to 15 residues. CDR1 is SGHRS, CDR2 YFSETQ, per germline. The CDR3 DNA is TGCGCCAGCAGCTTGGAAGGGGTCTCTGGAAACACCATATATTTT. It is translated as CASSLEGVSGNTIYF.

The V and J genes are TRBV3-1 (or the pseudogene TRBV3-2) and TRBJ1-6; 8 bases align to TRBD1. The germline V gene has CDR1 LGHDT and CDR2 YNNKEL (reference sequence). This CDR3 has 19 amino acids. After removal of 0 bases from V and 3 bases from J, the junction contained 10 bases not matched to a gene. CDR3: CASSQDYPTGAFYNSPLHF. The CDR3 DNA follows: TGTGCCAGCAGCCAAGATTACCCGACAGGGGCCTTCTATAATTCACCCCTCCACTTT.

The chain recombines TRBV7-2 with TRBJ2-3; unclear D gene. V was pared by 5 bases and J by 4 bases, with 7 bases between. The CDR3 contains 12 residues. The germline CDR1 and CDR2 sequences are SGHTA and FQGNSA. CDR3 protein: CASSVDADTQYF. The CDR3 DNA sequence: TGTGCCAGCAGCGTAGATGCAGATACGCAGTATTTT. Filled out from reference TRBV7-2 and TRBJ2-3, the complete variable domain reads GAGVSQSPSNKVTEKGKDVELRCDPISGHTALYWYRQSLGQGLEFLIYFQGNSAPDKSGLPSDRFSAERTGGSVSTLTIQRTQQEDSAVYLCASSVDADTQYFGPGTRLTVL.

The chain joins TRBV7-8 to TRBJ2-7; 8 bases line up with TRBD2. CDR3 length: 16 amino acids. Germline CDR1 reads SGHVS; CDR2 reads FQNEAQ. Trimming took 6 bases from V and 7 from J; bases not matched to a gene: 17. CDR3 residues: CASSSWGTRGEREQYF. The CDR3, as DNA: TGTGCCAGCAGTTCGTGGGGGACTAGAGGTGAAAGAGAGCAGTACTTC.

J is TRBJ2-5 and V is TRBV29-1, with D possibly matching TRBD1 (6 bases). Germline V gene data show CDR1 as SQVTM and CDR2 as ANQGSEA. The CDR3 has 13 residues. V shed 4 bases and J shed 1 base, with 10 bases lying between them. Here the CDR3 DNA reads TGCAGCGTTGGTCGGACAGTCCAAGAGACCCAGTACTTC. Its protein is CSVGRTVQETQYF.

CDR3: CASSSQTVLAGELFF. The CDR3, as DNA: TGTGCCAGCAGCTCCCAGACAGTTTTGGCCGGGGAGCTGTTTTTT. The chain has TRBV9 and TRBJ2-2; perhaps TRBD1 as D (5 bases). Trimming removed 4 bases at V and 6 bases at J, with 16 bases between. CDR3 size: 15 residues. CDR1 is SGDLS, CDR2 YYNGEE, per germline.

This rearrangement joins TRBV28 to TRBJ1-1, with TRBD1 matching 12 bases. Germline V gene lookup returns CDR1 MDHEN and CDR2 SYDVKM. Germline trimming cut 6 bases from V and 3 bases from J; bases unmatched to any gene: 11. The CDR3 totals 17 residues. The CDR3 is CASSLRGQGAADTEAFF. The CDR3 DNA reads TGTGCCAGCAGCCTGCGGGGACAGGGGGCAGCGGACACTGAAGCTTTCTTT.

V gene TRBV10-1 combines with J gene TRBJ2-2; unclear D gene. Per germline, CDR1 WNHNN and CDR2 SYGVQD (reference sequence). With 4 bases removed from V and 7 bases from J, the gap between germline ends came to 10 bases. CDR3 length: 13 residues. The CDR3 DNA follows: TGCGCCAGCAGTGGGAGAAGGAGCGGGGAGCTGTTTTTT. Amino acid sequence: CASSGRRSGELFF.

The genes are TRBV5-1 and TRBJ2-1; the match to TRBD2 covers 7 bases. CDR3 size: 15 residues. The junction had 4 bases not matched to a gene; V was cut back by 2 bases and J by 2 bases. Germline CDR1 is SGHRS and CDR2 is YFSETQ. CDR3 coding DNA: TGCGCCAGCAGCTTAGAGCGGGACCCCTACAATGAGCAGTTCTTC. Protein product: CASSLERDPYNEQFF.

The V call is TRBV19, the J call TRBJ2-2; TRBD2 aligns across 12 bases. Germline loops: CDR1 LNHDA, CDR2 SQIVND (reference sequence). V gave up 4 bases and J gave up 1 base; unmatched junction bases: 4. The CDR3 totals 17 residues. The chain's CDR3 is CASSKASGGVNTGELFF. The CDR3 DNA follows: TGTGCCAGTAGTAAGGCTAGCGGGGGGGTGAACACCGGGGAGCTGTTTTTT.

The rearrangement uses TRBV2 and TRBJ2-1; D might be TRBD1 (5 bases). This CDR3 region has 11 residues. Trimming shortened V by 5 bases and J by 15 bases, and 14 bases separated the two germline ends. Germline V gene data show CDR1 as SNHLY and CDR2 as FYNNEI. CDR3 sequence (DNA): TGTGCCAGCAGTACGACAGCGAAGGGGTTCTTC. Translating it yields CASSTTAKGFF.

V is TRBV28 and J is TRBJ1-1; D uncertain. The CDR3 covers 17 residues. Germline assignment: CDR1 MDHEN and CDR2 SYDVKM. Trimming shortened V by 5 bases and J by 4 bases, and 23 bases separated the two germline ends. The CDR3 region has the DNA TGTGCCAGCAGTCCTAGGGTTGGTCGTATTGCGGGCACTGAAGCTTTCTTT. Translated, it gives CASSPRVGRIAGTEAFF.

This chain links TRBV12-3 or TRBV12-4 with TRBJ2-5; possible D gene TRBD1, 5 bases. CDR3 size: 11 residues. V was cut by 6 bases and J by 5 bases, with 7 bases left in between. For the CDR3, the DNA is TGTGCCAGCAGCCACAGGGAGACCCAGTACTTC. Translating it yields CASSHRETQYF.

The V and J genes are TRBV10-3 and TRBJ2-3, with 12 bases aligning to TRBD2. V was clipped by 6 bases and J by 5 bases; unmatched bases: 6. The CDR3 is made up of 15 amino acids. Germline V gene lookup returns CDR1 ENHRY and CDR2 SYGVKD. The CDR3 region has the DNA TGTGCCATCAGCCCTAGCGGGGGGGCGTTAGATACGCAGTATTTT. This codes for CAISPSGGALDTQYF.

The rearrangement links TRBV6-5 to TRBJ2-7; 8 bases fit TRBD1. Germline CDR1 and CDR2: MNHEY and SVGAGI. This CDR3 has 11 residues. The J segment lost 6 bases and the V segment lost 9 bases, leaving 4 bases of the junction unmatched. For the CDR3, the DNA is TGTGCCAGGGACAGGGTGTCCGAGCAGTACGTC. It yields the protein CARDRVSEQYV.

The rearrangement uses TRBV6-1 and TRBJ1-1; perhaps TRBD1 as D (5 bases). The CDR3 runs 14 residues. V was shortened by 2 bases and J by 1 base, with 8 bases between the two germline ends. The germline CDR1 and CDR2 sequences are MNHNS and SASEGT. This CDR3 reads CASSESGQNTEAFF. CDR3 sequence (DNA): TGTGCCAGCAGTGAAAGCGGACAGAACACTGAAGCTTTCTTT.

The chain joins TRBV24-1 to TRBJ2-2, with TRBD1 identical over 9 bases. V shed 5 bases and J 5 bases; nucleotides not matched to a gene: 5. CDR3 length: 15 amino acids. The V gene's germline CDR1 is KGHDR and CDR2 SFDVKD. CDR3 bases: TGTGCCACCAGTGTAGGGACAGGGAGTACCGGGGAGCTGTTTTTT. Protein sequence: CATSVGTGSTGELFF.

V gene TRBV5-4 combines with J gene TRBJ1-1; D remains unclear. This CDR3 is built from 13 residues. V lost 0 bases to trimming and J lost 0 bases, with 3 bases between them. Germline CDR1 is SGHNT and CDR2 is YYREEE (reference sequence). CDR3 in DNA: TGTGCCAGCAGCTTGGCAGTGAACACTGAAGCTTTCTTT. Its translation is CASSLAVNTEAFF.

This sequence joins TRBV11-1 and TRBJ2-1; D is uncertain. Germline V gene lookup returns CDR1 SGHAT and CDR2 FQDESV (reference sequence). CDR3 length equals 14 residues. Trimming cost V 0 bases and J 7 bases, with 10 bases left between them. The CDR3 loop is CASSLAGLVNEQFF. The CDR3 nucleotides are TGTGCCAGCAGCTTAGCAGGGTTAGTGAATGAGCAGTTCTTC.

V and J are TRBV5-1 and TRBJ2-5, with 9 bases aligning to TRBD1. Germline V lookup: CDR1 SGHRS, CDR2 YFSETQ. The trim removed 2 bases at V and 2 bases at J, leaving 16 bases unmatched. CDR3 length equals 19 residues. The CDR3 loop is CASSLRLVGQGQYQETQYF. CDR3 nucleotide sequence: TGCGCCAGCAGCTTACGCCTAGTCGGACAGGGGCAATATCAAGAGACCCAGTACTTC.

The CDR3 bases are TGTGCCAGTAGTTCTCGCCGTAGCCAAGAGACCCAGTACTTC. Its protein is CASSSRRSQETQYF. The chain has TRBV19 and TRBJ2-5; D not certain. Germline V gene sequence: CDR1 LNHDA, CDR2 SQIVND (reference sequence). The CDR3 has 14 residues. V was clipped by 5 bases and J by 1 base, with 11 bases between them.

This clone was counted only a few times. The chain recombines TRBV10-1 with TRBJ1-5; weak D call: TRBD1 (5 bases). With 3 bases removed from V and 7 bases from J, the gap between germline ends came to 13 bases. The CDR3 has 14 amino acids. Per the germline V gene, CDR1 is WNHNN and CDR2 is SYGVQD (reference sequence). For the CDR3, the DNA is TGCGCCAGCAGTGAAGGTGGGACCCGGCAGCCCCAGCATTTT. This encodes CASSEGGTRQPQHF.